Below are 3 T cell receptor beta chains sequenced from a single sample in a study of cytomegalovirus exposure and HLA in healthy donors. Amplification used 60 Vbeta primers and 13 Jbeta primers. The protocol was immunoSEQ multiplex PCR, while the TCRdb copy is restricted to in-frame clones and leaves out a portion. Among about 130,000 clones listed, around 80% were seen once. Sequencing was performed on PBMCs. These receptors were obtained from a man aged 30 to 45 in good health.

The V gene is TRBV28, the J gene TRBJ1-3; 7 bases are a match to TRBD1. This CDR3 has 15 residues. The V and J ends lost 6 bases and 2 bases, in that order; junction bases with no gene match: 7. Germline CDR1 MDHEN, CDR2 SYDVKM. The CDR3 region has the DNA TGTGCCAGCAGAATTGGACAGGCGGCTGGAAACACCATATATTTT. It specifies CASRIGQAAGNTIYF.

This sequence joins TRBV28 and TRBJ1-3; 9 nucleotides match TRBD1. Germline CDR1 and CDR2: MDHEN and SYDVKM. V gave up 4 bases and J gave up 0 bases; unmatched junction bases: 4. The CDR3 runs 16 residues. The CDR3 DNA is TGTGCCAGCAGTTCCCCGGGACAGGGCTCTGGAAACACCATATATTTT. This sequence encodes CASSSPGQGSGNTIYF.

This sequence joins TRBV12-5 and TRBJ2-3; D not resolved. Trimming took 6 bases from V and 7 from J, leaving 23 bases between them. This CDR3 is 16 amino acids long. From germline, CDR1 is LGHNT and CDR2 FRNRAP. CDR3 bases: TGTGCTAGTGGACCTTTCCAGAAACTGGGCACCTATACGCAGTATTTT. Protein product: CASGPFQKLGTYTQYF.